This T cell receptor (beta chain) originates from a study of T cells in localized non-small cell lung cancer. Study-wide results and caveats: Sequencing involved a lone tumor region, leaving heterogeneity possible. The appearance of a median approximately 57 of the top 100 tumor clones was seen in adjacent lung.

This CDR3 has 14 amino acids. V trimming: 4 bases; J trimming: 4 bases; junction bases outside the gene matches: 6. Per the germline V gene, CDR1 is SGHNT and CDR2 is YYREEE (reference sequence). Points on this clone: Its antigen is not identified.

Assay used: immunoSEQ multiplex PCR; TCRdb lists only in-frame clones, some missing. Here the sample spans about 34,000 clones, around 93% being singletons. The genes are TRBV5-4 and TRBJ1-1; 8 nucleotides align to TRBD1. The source is an older female donor with stage I lung adenocarcinoma. The specimen comprised peripheral blood, sampled before any cancer treatment. CDR3 sequence: CASSVDRVGTEAFF. The CDR3, as DNA: TGTGCCAGCAGCGTGGACAGGGTCGGCACTGAAGCTTTCTTT.